The following is a TCR beta chain sequence with its context. The antigen remains unidentified. The PCR made use of 60 Vbeta and 13 Jbeta primers. Generated by immunoSEQ multiplex PCR, the TCRdb table keeps only in-frame clones and is missing some. The sample holds more than 150,000 clones; around 80% are singletons and the top ten take under 2.5%. These data originate in a study of cytomegalovirus exposure and HLA in healthy donors. Study background: Out of 170 million or so T cells, an earlier analysis found about 120 million unique TCR beta sequences in total. Study conclusions and caveats: Specific recognition of CMV antigens was confirmed in vitro for a few chains (all CMV-associated). In a later analysis, HLA-associated beta chains showed higher expansion and lower generation probabilities than comparable chains. Versus the approximately 700-donor mean, an Asian-associated ancestry cluster reportedly showed fewer N-insertions in a later analysis.

Germline lookup yields CDR1 SGDLS and CDR2 YYNGEE. CDR3 length equals 18 residues. J was trimmed by 6 bases and V by 4 bases; bases with no gene match: 19. The sample comprised PBMCs. This TCR derives from a woman in her thirties in good health and CMV-seropositive. The V gene is TRBV9, the J gene TRBJ1-2, with 9 bases aligning to TRBD1. CDR3 residues: CASSLPRTGERDEDGYTF. The DNA of the CDR3 is TGTGCCAGCAGCCTTCCCCGGACAGGGGAGCGAGACGAGGATGGCTACACCTTC.